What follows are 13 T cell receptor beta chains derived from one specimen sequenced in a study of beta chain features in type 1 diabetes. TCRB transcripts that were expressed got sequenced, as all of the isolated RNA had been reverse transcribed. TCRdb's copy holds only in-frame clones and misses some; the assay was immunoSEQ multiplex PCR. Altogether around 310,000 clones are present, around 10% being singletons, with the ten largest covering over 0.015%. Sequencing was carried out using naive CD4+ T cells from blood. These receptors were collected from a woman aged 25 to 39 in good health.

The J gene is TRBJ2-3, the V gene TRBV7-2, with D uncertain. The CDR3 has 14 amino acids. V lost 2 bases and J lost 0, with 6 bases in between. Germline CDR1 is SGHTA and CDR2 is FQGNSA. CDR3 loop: CASSLRRSTDTQYF. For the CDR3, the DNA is TGTGCCAGCAGCTTACGGCGGAGCACAGATACGCAGTATTTT.

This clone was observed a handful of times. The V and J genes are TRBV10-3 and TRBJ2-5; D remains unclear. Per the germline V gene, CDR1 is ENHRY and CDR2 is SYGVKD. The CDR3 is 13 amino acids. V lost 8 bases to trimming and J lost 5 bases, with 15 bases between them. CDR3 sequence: CAISDHSGETQYF. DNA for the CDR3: TGTGCCATCTCTGATCATTCCGGGGAGACCCAGTACTTC.

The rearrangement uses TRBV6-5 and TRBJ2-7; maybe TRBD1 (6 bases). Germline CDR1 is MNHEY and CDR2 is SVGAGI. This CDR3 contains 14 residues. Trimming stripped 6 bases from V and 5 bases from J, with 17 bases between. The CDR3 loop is CASRVDRSENEQYF. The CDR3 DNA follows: TGTGCCAGCAGGGTCGACAGGTCAGAAAACGAGCAGTACTTC.

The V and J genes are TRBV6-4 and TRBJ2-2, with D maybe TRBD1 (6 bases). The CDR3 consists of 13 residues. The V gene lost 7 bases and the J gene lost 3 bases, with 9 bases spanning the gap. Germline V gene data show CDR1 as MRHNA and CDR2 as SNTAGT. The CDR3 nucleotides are TGTGCCAGCAAACGGACAGACACCGGGGAGCTGTTTTTT. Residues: CASKRTDTGELFF.

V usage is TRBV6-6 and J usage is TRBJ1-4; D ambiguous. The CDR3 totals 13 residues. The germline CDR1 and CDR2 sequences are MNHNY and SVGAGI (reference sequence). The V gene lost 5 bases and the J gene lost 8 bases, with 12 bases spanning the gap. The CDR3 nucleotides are TGTGCCAGCAGTCCCCCGTCCGAGGAAAAACTGTTTTTT. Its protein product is CASSPPSEEKLFF.

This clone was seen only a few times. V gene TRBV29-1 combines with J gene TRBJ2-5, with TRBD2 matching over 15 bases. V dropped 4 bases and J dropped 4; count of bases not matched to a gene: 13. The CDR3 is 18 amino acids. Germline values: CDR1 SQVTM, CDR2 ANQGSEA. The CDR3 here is CSVAKALWTSGRGETQYF. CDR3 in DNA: TGCAGCGTTGCCAAAGCCCTCTGGACTAGCGGGAGGGGAGAGACCCAGTACTTC.

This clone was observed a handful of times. This CDR3 reads CASSPMTLQETQYF. CDR3 sequence (DNA): TGTGCCAGCTCACCAATGACACTCCAAGAGACCCAGTACTTC. The chain uses TRBV18 and TRBJ2-5; D is ambiguous. V lost 2 bases to trimming and J lost 1 base, with 8 bases between them. This CDR3 has 14 amino acids. Germline lookup yields CDR1 KGHSH and CDR2 LQKENI.

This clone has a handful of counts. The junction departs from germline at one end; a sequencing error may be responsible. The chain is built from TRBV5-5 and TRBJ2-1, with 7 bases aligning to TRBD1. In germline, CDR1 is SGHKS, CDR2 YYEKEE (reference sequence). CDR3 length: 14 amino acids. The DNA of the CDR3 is TGTGCCAGCCAAACCGGGACAGTCTACCATGAGCAGTTCTTC. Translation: CASQTGTVYHEQFF.

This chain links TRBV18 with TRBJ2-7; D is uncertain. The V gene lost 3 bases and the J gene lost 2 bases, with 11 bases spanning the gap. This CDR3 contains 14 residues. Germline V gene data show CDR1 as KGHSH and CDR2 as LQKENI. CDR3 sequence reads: CASSPPAPAYEQYF. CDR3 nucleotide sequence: TGTGCCAGCTCACCCCCAGCGCCCGCCTACGAGCAGTACTTC.

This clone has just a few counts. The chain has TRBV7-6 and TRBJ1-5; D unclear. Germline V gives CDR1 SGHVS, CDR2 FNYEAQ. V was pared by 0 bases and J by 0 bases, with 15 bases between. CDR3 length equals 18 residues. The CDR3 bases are TGTGCCAGCAGCTTAGCCCAAAGCAGCAGGTTTAGCAATCAGCCCCAGCATTTT. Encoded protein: CASSLAQSSRFSNQPQHF.

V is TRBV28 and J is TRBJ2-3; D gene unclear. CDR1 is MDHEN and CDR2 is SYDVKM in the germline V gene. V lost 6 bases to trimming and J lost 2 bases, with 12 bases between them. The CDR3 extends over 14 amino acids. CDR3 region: CASRTGQATDTQYF. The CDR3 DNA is TGTGCCAGCAGAACTGGGCAGGCCACAGATACGCAGTATTTT.

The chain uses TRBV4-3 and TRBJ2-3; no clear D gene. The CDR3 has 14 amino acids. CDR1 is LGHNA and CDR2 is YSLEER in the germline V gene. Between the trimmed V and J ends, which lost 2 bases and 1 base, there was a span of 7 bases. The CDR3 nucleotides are TGCGCCAGCAGCCAACAGACTGGCACAGATACGCAGTATTTT. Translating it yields CASSQQTGTDTQYF.

The CDR3 protein is CSATQGNTIYF. CDR3 DNA: TGCAGTGCCACACAGGGAAACACCATATATTTT. The rearrangement joins TRBV20-1 to TRBJ1-3, with D unclear. V lost 6 bases to trimming and J lost 4 bases, with 7 bases between them. The CDR3 has 11 amino acids. Looked up from germline, CDR1 is DFQATT and CDR2 is SNEGSKA (reference sequence).